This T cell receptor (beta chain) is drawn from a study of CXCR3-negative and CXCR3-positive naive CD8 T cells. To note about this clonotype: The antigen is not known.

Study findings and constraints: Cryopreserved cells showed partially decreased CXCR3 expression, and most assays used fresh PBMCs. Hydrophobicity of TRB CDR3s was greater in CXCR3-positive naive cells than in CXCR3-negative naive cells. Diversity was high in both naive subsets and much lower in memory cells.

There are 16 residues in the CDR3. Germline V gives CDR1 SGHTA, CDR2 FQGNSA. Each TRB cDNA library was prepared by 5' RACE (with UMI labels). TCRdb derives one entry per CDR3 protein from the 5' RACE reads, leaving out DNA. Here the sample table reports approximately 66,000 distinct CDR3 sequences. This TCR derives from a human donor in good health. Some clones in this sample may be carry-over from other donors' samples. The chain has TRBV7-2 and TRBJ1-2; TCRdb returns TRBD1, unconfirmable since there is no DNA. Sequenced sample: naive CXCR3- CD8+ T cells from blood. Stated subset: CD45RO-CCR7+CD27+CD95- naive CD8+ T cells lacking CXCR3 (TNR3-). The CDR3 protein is CASSLDPVDVEGGYTF.